These 30 T cell receptor beta chains came from one sample sequenced in a study of PD-L1 blockade in urothelial cancer. Clones were sequenced by immunoSEQ multiplex PCR, and TCRdb holds only the in-frame ones, with some missing. Altogether some 52,000 clones are present, about 80% being singletons, with the ten largest covering around 3.6%. The specimen comprised PBMCs, sampled around atezolizumab (anti-PD-L1) treatment. The receptors derive from a man aged 65-85 years with urothelial cancer.

This chain uses TRBV4-3 with TRBJ2-4; the match to TRBD2 covers 7 bases. The CDR3 is 16 amino acids. Unmatched junction bases numbered 6, after V lost 0 bases and J lost 4 bases. Germline values: CDR1 LGHNA, CDR2 YSLEER. CDR3 sequence (DNA): TGCGCCAGCAGCCAAGATGGAACTAGCGTGAAAAACATTCAGTACTTC. It is translated as CASSQDGTSVKNIQYF.

The chain has TRBV28 and TRBJ2-1; 7 bases are shared with TRBD2. The CDR3 consists of 17 residues. With V trimmed by 5 bases and J by 4 bases, 14 bases remained unmatched. The germline V gene encodes CDR1 MDHEN and CDR2 SYDVKM. The CDR3: CASSGSRWEGAYNEQFF. As DNA, the CDR3 is TGTGCCAGCAGTGGCTCCCGGTGGGAGGGAGCTTACAATGAGCAGTTCTTC. The entire variable domain, with the rest obtained from reference TRBV28 and TRBJ2-1, is as follows: DVKVTQSSRYLVKRTGEKVFLECVQDMDHENMFWYRQDPGLGLRLIYFSYDVKMKEKGDIPEGYSVSREKKERFSLILESASTNQTSMYLCASSGSRWEGAYNEQFFGPGTRLTVL.

V and J are TRBV5-5 and TRBJ1-5; maybe TRBD1 (6 bases). V lost 4 bases to trimming and J lost 6 bases, with 11 bases between them. This CDR3 is built from 13 residues. The germline CDR1 and CDR2 sequences are SGHKS and YYEKEE (reference sequence). This chain's CDR3 is CASSSRDTQPQHF. CDR3 DNA sequence: TGTGCCAGCAGCAGCAGGGACACTCAGCCCCAGCATTTT.

The V gene is TRBV18, the J gene TRBJ1-3; D is unresolved. Trimming removed 2 bases at V and 0 bases at J, with 5 bases between. Germline V CDR1 and CDR2: KGHSH, LQKENI. The CDR3 has 14 residues. CDR3 in DNA: TGTGCCAGCTCACCATGGGCCTCTGGAAACACCATATATTTT. It specifies CASSPWASGNTIYF.

The rearrangement joins TRBV27 to TRBJ2-5; 7 nucleotides agree with TRBD1. Germline CDR1 reads MNHEY; CDR2 reads SMNVEV (reference sequence). J was trimmed by 2 bases and V by 3 bases; bases with no gene match: 6. The CDR3 length is 15 residues. This CDR3 is CASSFVRGTQETQYF. CDR3 coding DNA: TGTGCCAGCAGTTTTGTCAGGGGGACACAAGAGACCCAGTACTTC.

To note about this clone: Being one base from a much bigger clone, this may be a read error. CDR3 sequence: CASSQGNTEAFF. CDR3 in DNA: TGTGCCAGCAGTCAGGGGAACACTGAAGCTTTCTTT. This chain links TRBV28 with TRBJ1-1, with D tentatively TRBD1 (5 bases). Germline V gene data show CDR1 as MDHEN and CDR2 as SYDVKM. This CDR3 contains 12 residues. Trimming cost V 5 bases and J 1 base, with 5 bases left between them.

This sequence joins TRBV4-2 and TRBJ2-6; 11 nucleotides align to TRBD2. V lost 2 bases, J lost 0 bases, and 9 bases stayed unmatched. The CDR3 is 20 amino acids. Germline V CDR1 and CDR2: LGHNA, YNFKEQ. The CDR3: CASSQPWLAGGNSGANVLTF. Here the CDR3 DNA reads TGTGCCAGCAGCCAACCGTGGCTAGCGGGAGGAAACTCTGGGGCCAACGTCCTGACTTTC.

This chain joins TRBV19 and TRBJ2-3, with D possibly being TRBD1 (6 bases). Germline-derived CDR1 and CDR2 are LNHDA and SQIVND (reference sequence). The CDR3 has 15 amino acids. Trimming removed 1 base at V and 3 bases at J, with 11 bases between. CDR3 nucleotides: TGTGCCAGTAGTATAGGACAGGCCGCAACAGATACGCAGTATTTT. Its protein is CASSIGQAATDTQYF.

The chain links TRBV5-1 to TRBJ1-6; 9 bases line up with TRBD1. CDR3 length equals 16 residues. V was pared by 4 bases and J by 8 bases, with 10 bases of the junction left unmatched. Germline V gene lookup returns CDR1 SGHRS and CDR2 YFSETQ. In DNA, the CDR3 is TGCGCCAGCAGCCCGAGCTGGGACAGGGCCTATTCACCCCTCCACTTT. It codes for CASSPSWDRAYSPLHF.

The chain uses TRBV6-6 and TRBJ2-5; 9 positions agree with TRBD1. Trimming took 4 bases from V and 2 from J; bases not matched to a gene: 5. The germline V gene encodes CDR1 MNHNY and CDR2 SVGAGI (reference sequence). This CDR3 has 15 residues. CDR3: CASSSYRGPQETQYF. Here the CDR3 DNA reads TGTGCCAGCAGTTCTTACAGGGGGCCTCAAGAGACCCAGTACTTC.

CDR3 residues: CATSRRIGQGGEKLFF. The DNA for the CDR3 is TGTGCCACCAGCAGGAGAATTGGACAGGGAGGGGAAAAACTGTTTTTT. The gene calls are TRBV15 and TRBJ1-4; TRBD1 matches at 8 bases. The V gene's germline CDR1 is LNHNV and CDR2 YYDKDF (reference sequence). Trimming took 3 bases from V and 8 from J; bases not matched to a gene: 11. The CDR3 runs 16 residues. Combining the CDR3 with reference TRBV15 and TRBJ1-4 gives the whole variable domain DAMVIQNPRYQVTQFGKPVTLSCSQTLNHNVMYWYQQKSSQAPKLLFHYYDKDFNNEADTPDNFQSRRPNTSFCFLDIRSPGLGDTAMYLCATSRRIGQGGEKLFFGSGTQLSVL.

This chain's CDR3 is CASSSGGQGNTEAFF. Here the CDR3 DNA reads TGTGCCAGCAGTTCCGGCGGACAGGGGAACACTGAAGCTTTCTTT. The gene calls are TRBV28 and TRBJ1-1; 8 nucleotides agree with TRBD1. CDR1 and CDR2 from the germline V gene are MDHEN and SYDVKM. This CDR3 has 15 amino acids. Trimming at V came to 4 bases and at J to 1 base, leaving 5 bases not matched to a gene.

CDR3 nucleotides: TGTGCCAGCAGGGTAGGGACAGGGGGCTCCTACGAGCAGTACTTC. Translating gives CASRVGTGGSYEQYF. This rearrangement joins TRBV2 to TRBJ2-7; 11 bases align to TRBD1. Germline values: CDR1 SNHLY, CDR2 FYNNEI. This CDR3 has 15 residues. V was clipped by 6 bases and J by 0 bases; unmatched bases: 4.

The chain recombines TRBV11-1 with TRBJ1-1; perhaps TRBD1 as D (5 bases). Trimming removed 1 base from V and 2 bases from J, with 8 bases in between. The CDR3 totals 14 residues. The V gene's germline CDR1 is SGHAT and CDR2 FQDESV (reference sequence). For the CDR3, the DNA is TGTGCCAGCAGCTTAGTGGACACTAACACTGAAGCTTTCTTT. As protein: CASSLVDTNTEAFF.

The V gene is TRBV6-5, the J gene TRBJ1-1; no firm D call. There are 12 residues in the CDR3. V was cut by 5 bases and J by 9 bases, with 13 bases left in between. Germline V gene data show CDR1 as MNHEY and CDR2 as SVGAGI. CDR3 DNA: TGTGCCAGCAGTCCACGCGGCGGGAAAGCTTTCTTT. It encodes CASSPRGGKAFF.

The chain employs TRBV7-2 and TRBJ2-7; D is perhaps TRBD1 (6 bases). There are 15 residues in the CDR3. Germline loops: CDR1 SGHTA, CDR2 FQGNSA. V was clipped by 5 bases and J by 0 bases, with 14 bases between them. This CDR3 is CASSPEPGHSYEQYF. The CDR3 coding sequence is TGTGCCAGCAGCCCGGAACCGGGACACTCCTACGAGCAGTACTTC.

J is TRBJ1-5 and V is TRBV6-1; 7 bases line up with TRBD1. Germline V gene lookup returns CDR1 MNHNS and CDR2 SASEGT. This CDR3 is built from 14 residues. V lost 3 bases and J lost 4; bases outside the gene matches: 3. CDR3 in DNA: TGTGCCAGCAGTGAGGGACAGTCAAATCAGCCCCAGCATTTT. This codes for CASSEGQSNQPQHF.

The genes are TRBV5-6 and TRBJ2-1; 7 nucleotides align to TRBD1. The V segment lost 0 bases and the J segment 4 bases; nucleotides outside the gene matches: 7. Germline lookup yields CDR1 SGHDT and CDR2 YYEEEE. The CDR3 runs 16 residues. The DNA of the CDR3 is TGTGCCAGCAGCTTGGATACCGGGACAGCTTACAATGAGCAGTTCTTC. Translating it yields CASSLDTGTAYNEQFF.

The rearrangement uses TRBV11-1 and TRBJ1-4, with D possibly being TRBD1 (5 bases). V was clipped by 5 bases and J by 6 bases, with 22 bases between them. This CDR3 is 17 amino acids long. Germline V lookup: CDR1 SGHAT, CDR2 FQDESV (reference sequence). CDR3 region: CASSPGYGGRKDEKLFF. DNA for the CDR3: TGTGCCAGCAGCCCCGGGTACGGGGGAAGGAAAGATGAAAAACTGTTTTTT.

This clone was seen a single time. The chain recombines TRBV7-9 with TRBJ2-2; tentatively, D is TRBD2 (5 bases). The CDR3 consists of 15 residues. Germline values: CDR1 SEHNR, CDR2 FQNEAQ (reference sequence). Trimming removed 5 bases from V and 1 base from J, with 11 bases in between. The CDR3 reads CASSPRRQNTGELFF. The CDR3 DNA is TGTGCCAGCAGCCCGCGGAGGCAGAACACCGGGGAGCTGTTTTTT. The whole variable domain, remainder taken from reference TRBV7-9 and TRBJ2-2, is DTGVSQNPRHKITKRGQNVTFRCDPISEHNRLYWYRQTLGQGPEFLTYFQNEAQLEKSRLLSDRFSAERPKGSFSTLEIQRTEQGDSAMYLCASSPRRQNTGELFFGEGSRLTVL.

This sequence joins TRBV6-5 and TRBJ2-7, with D perhaps matching TRBD1 (8 bases). Per the germline V gene, CDR1 is MNHEY and CDR2 is SVGAGI. V lost 2 bases and J lost 2, with 16 bases in between. CDR3 length: 16 amino acids. In nucleotides, the CDR3 is TGTGCCAGCAGTTACGGGGGGGCAGGGGGCGCCTACGAGCAGTACTTC. It translates to CASSYGGAGGAYEQYF.

V and J are TRBV7-2 and TRBJ2-1; 13 nucleotides line up with TRBD2. Losses at the gene ends were 1 base for V and 11 bases for J; bases not matched to a gene: 5. CDR3 length equals 15 residues. Germline V lookup: CDR1 SGHTA, CDR2 FQGNSA. The CDR3 reads CASSLGRTSGGKQFF. CDR3 nucleotides: TGTGCCAGCAGCTTAGGGAGGACTAGCGGGGGAAAGCAGTTCTTC.

The V call is TRBV11-3, the J call TRBJ2-1, with 7 bases matching TRBD2. Germline assignment: CDR1 SGHNT and CDR2 YENEEA. The CDR3 totals 15 residues. With 1 base clipped from V and 8 bases from J, the junction kept 8 bases outside the gene matches. Here the CDR3 DNA reads TGTGCCAGCAGCTTAGGGCGGGAGCCCGGCGATGAGCAGTTCTTC. Its translation: CASSLGREPGDEQFF.

V usage is TRBV9 and J usage is TRBJ1-4, with D maybe TRBD1 (5 bases). The CDR3 runs to 13 residues. V lost 1 base and J 12 bases, leaving 13 bases between the germline ends. CDR1 and CDR2 (germline): SGDLS, YYNGEE. The CDR3 spells CASSVTGRGELFF. The CDR3, as DNA: TGTGCCAGCAGCGTAACTGGGAGGGGAGAACTGTTTTTT.

J is TRBJ2-1 and V is TRBV28, with D perhaps TRBD2 (5 bases). This CDR3 region has 15 residues. Trimming removed 7 bases at V and 2 bases at J, with 15 bases between. Germline V gene lookup returns CDR1 MDHEN and CDR2 SYDVKM. CDR3 nucleotides: TGTGCCAGCACCCCCGTGGCGGGTACCTACAATGAGCAGTTCTTC. Translated, it gives CASTPVAGTYNEQFF.

The rearrangement uses TRBV9 and TRBJ2-2; 14 bases line up with TRBD2. Germline lookup yields CDR1 SGDLS and CDR2 YYNGEE. The CDR3 sequence is 16 residues long. After removal of 0 bases from V and 7 bases from J, the junction contained 2 bases not matched to a gene. CDR3 residues: CASSVGGTSGGGELFF. The CDR3 coding sequence is TGTGCCAGCAGCGTAGGGGGGACTAGCGGGGGCGGGGAGCTGTTTTTT.

This clone was seen only a few times. This chain joins TRBV5-8 and TRBJ2-1; TRBD2 aligns across 9 bases. The CDR3 contains 16 residues. Germline-derived CDR1 and CDR2 are SGHTS and YDEGEE. The trim removed 2 bases at V and 7 bases at J, leaving 10 bases unmatched. The CDR3 DNA sequence: TGTGCCAGCAGCTTAGGTGCGGGGGGGTATTGGAATGAGCAGTTCTTC. Translating it yields CASSLGAGGYWNEQFF.

This clone has a handful of counts. This chain uses TRBV6-6 with TRBJ2-3; TRBD2 is a possible D gene (5 bases). Germline lookup yields CDR1 MNHNY and CDR2 SVGAGI (reference sequence). The CDR3 length is 16 residues. V lost 6 bases, J lost 1 base, and 17 bases lay in between. In DNA, the CDR3 is TGTGCCAGCAGATCGGACGGACTTTCTGGCACAGATACGCAGTATTTT. This translates into CASRSDGLSGTDTQYF.

This clone has more than one count but fewer than ten. This chain connects TRBV7-3 to TRBJ2-1; 7 bases fit TRBD1. V was clipped by 5 bases and J by 6 bases; unmatched bases: 10. The CDR3 has 15 residues. The germline V gene has CDR1 SGHTA and CDR2 FQGTGA. The CDR3 nucleotides read TGTGCCAGCAGCAATACCGGGACAGTCCCCAATGAGCAGTTCTTC. This translates into CASSNTGTVPNEQFF.

The V gene is TRBV27, the J gene TRBJ1-4, with D maybe TRBD1 (5 bases). V was shortened by 7 bases and J by 5 bases, with 17 bases between the two germline ends. The germline gives CDR1 MNHEY, CDR2 SMNVEV (reference sequence). CDR3 size: 15 residues. The CDR3 is CASKGGVNRNEKLFF. In DNA form, the CDR3 reads TGTGCCAGCAAAGGAGGGGTTAATAGGAATGAAAAACTGTTTTTT.